The rows below give T cell receptor beta chains drawn from one sample of a study of read filtering for tumor transcriptome and immune sequencing. TCRdb called the reads again in MiXCR, with one record for every CDR3 protein. Altogether 93,000 or so distinct CDR3 sequences are present, roughly 21% being singletons, with the ten largest covering about 10%. Sequenced: a population of CD138-negative cells sorted from bone marrow. The receptors shown here come from a donor over 35 with multiple myeloma. The CDR3 runs from the conserved cysteine through the conserved F or W. A D gene is named only where the DNA matches it firmly.

TRBD1	TRBV7-3	TRBJ1-6	CASSRDRNSPLHF
.	TRBV29-1	TRBJ2-1	CSVEDRGPSSYNEQFF
.	TRBV5-1	TRBJ1-1	CASSFILNTEAFF
TRBD2	TRBV2	TRBJ2-1	CASSDQRGSNEQFF
.	TRBV7-9	TRBJ1-4	CASSKQRDIRNEELFF
.	TRBV9	TRBJ1-5	CASSVDGWVGQPQHF
.	TRBV2	TRBJ2-3	CASKGRVVSTDTQYF
.	TRBV2	TRBJ2-7	CASQVLGASSYEQYF
.	TRBV6-5	TRBJ1-1	CASSYSGQLDTEAFF
.	TRBV12-3/TRBV12-4	TRBJ1-4	CASSPRSNEKLFF
.	TRBV5-5	TRBJ1-4	CASSFLGGTNEKLFF
.	TRBV6-5	TRBJ1-5	CASSPPGGNQPQHF
.	TRBV28	TRBJ1-3	CASSLSGGNTIYF
TRBD1	TRBV29-1	TRBJ1-2	CRVSPDRVNSGYTF
TRBD2	TRBV28	TRBJ2-5	CASSRSGTSRWAQYF
.	TRBV5-5	TRBJ2-2	CASSWGRQDTGELFF
TRBD1	TRBV12-3/TRBV12-4	TRBJ1-1	CASSPTGQVRAFF
TRBD1	TRBV20-1	TRBJ2-1	CSATYRGPEQFF
.	TRBV5-1	TRBJ2-3	CASRSQWTNTDTQYF
.	TRBV28	TRBJ2-3	CASRGPGGDTQYF
TRBD1	TRBV7-9	TRBJ2-1	CASSLGQGENEQFF
TRBD1	TRBV5-1	TRBJ1-1	CASSLQGQMNTEAFF
.	TRBV12-3/TRBV12-4	TRBJ1-1	CASSPPVRRRNTEAFF
.	TRBV12-3/TRBV12-4	TRBJ1-5	CASSWPGGYQPQHF
.	TRBV7-3	TRBJ2-1	CASSLGPDAYNEQFF
.	TRBV6-6	TRBJ2-3	CASSHGEGGTQYF
.	TRBV12-3/TRBV12-4	TRBJ1-5	CASSPQGGTPQHF
.	TRBV5-5	TRBJ2-3	CASSLYQGMVDTQYF
.	TRBV20-1	TRBJ2-7	CSARDLGGLPDREQYF
.	TRBV19	TRBJ2-7	CASSIGTGSYEQYF
.	TRBV25-1	TRBJ2-7	CASSESGRREQYF
.	TRBV28	TRBJ2-7	CASSTPGGVQYF
.	TRBV6-5	TRBJ2-6	CASRGTPSSGANVLTF
.	TRBV28	TRBJ2-7	CASSLLQGLLAEQYF
TRBD2	TRBV5-6	TRBJ2-5	CASSHRTSLETQYF
TRBD1	TRBV6-5	TRBJ2-7	CASSYDRGYEQYF
TRBD2	TRBV3-1	TRBJ2-1	CASSHRGDYNEQFF
.	TRBV19	TRBJ2-1	CASSIGLVRVPYNEQFF
.	TRBV4-2	TRBJ2-5	CASSRATRETQYF
TRBD1	TRBV28	TRBJ2-1	CASILGQGRNEQFF
.	TRBV21-1	TRBJ2-3	CASSKHSDRAKDTQYF
.	TRBV28	TRBJ2-5	CASSPIPYEETQYF
.	TRBV5-1	TRBJ2-7	CASSPGTSSSYEQYF
.	TRBV5-5	TRBJ1-1	CASSLFRMNTEAFF
.	TRBV19	TRBJ2-2	CASSIGSGELFF
.	TRBV5-1	TRBJ1-1	CASSFHMTGMNTEAFF
TRBD2	TRBV18	TRBJ2-2	CASSPMLAVNTGELFF
.	TRBV12-3/TRBV12-4	TRBJ1-1	CASSASGTEAFF
.	TRBV3-1	TRBJ2-4	CASSPRGVAKNIQYF
TRBD1	TRBV5-1	TRBJ2-5	CASSPQGAVGETQYF
.	TRBV12-3/TRBV12-4	TRBJ2-5	CASSFFQALQETQYF
TRBD1	TRBV11-3	TRBJ2-1	CASSLKFGFSDRVIF
TRBD1	TRBV5-1	TRBJ2-3	CASSLGTGAHSDTQYF
.	TRBV6-6	TRBJ1-1	CASRTGGRASFF
TRBD2	TRBV5-1	TRBJ2-3	CASSYSGGTDTQYF
.	TRBV29-1	TRBJ2-2	CSVEGATPGELFF
.	TRBV29-1	TRBJ1-2	CSGSLANYGYTF
TRBD1	TRBV5-4	TRBJ1-1	CVSSSGTGGSGTEAFF
.	TRBV6-2/TRBV6-3	TRBJ2-7	CASSYLRPEEGYEQYF
.	TRBV5-1	TRBJ1-1	CASSFAGNTEAFF